The entry below gives a single TCR beta chain sequence along with its context. The antigen is unknown. These data belong to a study of neoadjuvant nivolumab and ipilimumab in lung cancer. Findings and limits, study-wide: Blood richness before therapy tracked richness in tumors resected after neoadjuvant therapy. Resected tumors had greater TCR richness and clonality than uninvolved lung. Only two of four nivolumab-treated tumors gained richness and clonality by surgery.

This CDR3 is built from 16 residues. The germline V gene has CDR1 SGHTA and CDR2 FQGNSA. Germline trimming cut 3 bases from V and 4 bases from J; bases unmatched to any gene: 10. TCRdb keeps only in-frame clones here, not all; method: immunoSEQ multiplex PCR. There are thousands of clones in the sample; 85% to 90% occur only once, and 4% to 6% lies in the top ten. The chain couples TRBV7-2 to TRBJ2-7; 9 bases match TRBD2. The receptor's source is an adult with non-small cell lung cancer. The source was adjacent normal lung tissue, collected after neoadjuvant nivolumab, alone or with ipilimumab, at or shortly before surgery. This CDR3 is CASSFVSGRRSYEQYF. The CDR3 nucleotides are TGTGCCAGCAGCTTCGTTAGCGGGAGAAGGTCATACGAGCAGTACTTC.